A single T cell receptor beta chain is shown here with its context. J was trimmed by 1 base and V by 3 bases; bases with no gene match: 4. The germline CDR1 and CDR2 sequences are LNHDA and SQIVND (reference sequence). This CDR3 contains 15 residues. This entry is derived from a study of T cell changes during pregnancy in multiple sclerosis. TCRdb's copy holds only in-frame clones and misses some; the assay was immunoSEQ multiplex PCR. The sample shows about 50,000 clones, almost 95% of them seen only once. The sequenced sample was CD4+ T cells from peripheral blood mononuclear cells, obtained in the third trimester of pregnancy. This TCR was recovered from a female donor with multiple sclerosis, enrolled in a pregnancy study. The chain uses TRBV19 and TRBJ2-7; 9 bases map to TRBD2. Written as DNA, the CDR3 is TGTGCCAGTAGTATCCTAGCGGGGATGTCCTACGAGCAGTACTTC. Amino acids: CASSILAGMSYEQYF. Supplemented by reference TRBV19 and TRBJ2-7, the full variable domain reads DGGITQSPKYLFRKEGQNVTLSCEQNLNHDAMYWYRQDPGQGLRLIYYSQIVNDFQKGDIAEGYSVSREKKESFPLTVTSAQKNPTAFYLCASSILAGMSYEQYFGPGTRLTVT.